Here is one T cell receptor beta chain with its context. Its specificity is unknown. This sample is drawn from a study of cytomegalovirus exposure and HLA in healthy donors. Points from the study as a whole: Within the approximately 130 validation repertoires, first-cohort TCR clusters tended to co-occur, according to a later analysis.

V was pared by 1 base and J by 5 bases, with 11 bases between. The CDR3 contains 15 residues. In germline, CDR1 is SGHVS, CDR2 FQNEAQ. Generated by immunoSEQ multiplex PCR, the TCRdb table keeps only in-frame clones and is missing some. The sample has more than 250,000 clones, 90% seen once. This TCR derives from a woman in her twenties or thirties in good health and CMV-seronegative. Sequencing input: PBMCs. The V and J genes are TRBV7-8 and TRBJ1-4; TRBD1 is a possible D gene (5 bases). The CDR3 nucleotides read TGTGCCAGCAGCTTAGAGGGGCATGGAAATGAAAAACTGTTTTTT. Translating it yields CASSLEGHGNEKLFF.